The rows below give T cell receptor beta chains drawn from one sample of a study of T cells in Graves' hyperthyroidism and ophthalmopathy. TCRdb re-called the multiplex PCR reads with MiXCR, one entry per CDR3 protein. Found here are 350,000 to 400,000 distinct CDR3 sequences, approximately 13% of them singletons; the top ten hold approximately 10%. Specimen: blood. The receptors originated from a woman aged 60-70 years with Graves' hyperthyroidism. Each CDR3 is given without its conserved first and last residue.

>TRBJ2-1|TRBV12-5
ASAVHFMGGSLSYSYNEQF
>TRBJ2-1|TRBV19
ASSPISGRGNEQF
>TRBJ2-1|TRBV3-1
ASSQEGTDEQF
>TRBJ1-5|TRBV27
ASSLGGGFRQPQH
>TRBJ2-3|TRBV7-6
ASSLTSGSADTQY
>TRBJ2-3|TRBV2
ASTRGLAEPTDTQY
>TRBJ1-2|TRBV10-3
AINHNKDGYT
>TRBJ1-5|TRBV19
ASTRGPNSNQPQH
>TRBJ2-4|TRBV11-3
ASSLGAGGPQNIQY
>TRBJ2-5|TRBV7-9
ASSLELKTQY
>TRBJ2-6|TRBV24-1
ATSDFRDTTSGANVLT
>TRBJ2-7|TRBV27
ASSLNVGSEQY
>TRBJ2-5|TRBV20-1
SARGQTSGRLETQY
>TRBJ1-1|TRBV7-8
ASSSMTGGTEAF
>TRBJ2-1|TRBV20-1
SALRTENEQF
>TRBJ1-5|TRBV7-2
VSSLAWAGNQPQH
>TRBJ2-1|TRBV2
ASSEPSGRVLVEQF
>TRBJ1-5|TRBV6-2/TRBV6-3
ASSAGRKQPQH
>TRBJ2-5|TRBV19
ASSIVRHQTQY
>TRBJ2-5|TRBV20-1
SAPPGGRIWETQY
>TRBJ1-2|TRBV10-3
AISDLDGYT
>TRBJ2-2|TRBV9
ASSVGLDGGELF
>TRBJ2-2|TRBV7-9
ASSLAPGVGTGELF
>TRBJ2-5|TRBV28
ASSLPPGQGAVTQY
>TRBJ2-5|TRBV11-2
ASSLDRLETQY
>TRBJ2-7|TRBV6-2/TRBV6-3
ASSGIYEQY
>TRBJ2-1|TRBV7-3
ASSLTSGTHGKQF
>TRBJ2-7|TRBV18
ASSPQYEQY
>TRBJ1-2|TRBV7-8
ASSPSGDSYGYT
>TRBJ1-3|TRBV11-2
ASSSDFRNTIY
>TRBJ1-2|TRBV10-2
ASSGGFAYEEYLGYT
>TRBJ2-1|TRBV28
ASSSPKAGGHNEQF
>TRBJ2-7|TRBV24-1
ATSDRGLTYEQY
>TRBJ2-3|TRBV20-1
SVLRFTDTQY
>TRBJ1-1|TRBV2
ASIIGQGFTEAF
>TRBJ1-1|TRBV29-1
SVTTGPDGTEAF
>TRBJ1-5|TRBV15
ATSRPGTGRNQPQH
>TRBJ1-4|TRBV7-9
ASSLQRGTNEKLF
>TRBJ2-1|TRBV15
ATSRPGLAGLSSYNEQF
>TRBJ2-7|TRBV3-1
ASSQGGLAGADYEQY
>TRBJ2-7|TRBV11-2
ASSFGSSDEQY
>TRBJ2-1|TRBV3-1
ASSQQTGYNEQF
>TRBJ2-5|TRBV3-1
ASSQFSVQETQY
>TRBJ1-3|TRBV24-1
ATSDSSSSGNTIY
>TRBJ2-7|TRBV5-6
ASSLVGFIYEQY
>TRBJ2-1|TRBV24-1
ATSGHPGTPNYNEQF
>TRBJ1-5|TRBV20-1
SARDRAHSNQPQH
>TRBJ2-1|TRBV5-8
ASSRSGRSYNEQF
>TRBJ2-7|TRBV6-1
ASSLSAGGLYEQY
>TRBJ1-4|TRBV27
ASSTRGPGTRKLF
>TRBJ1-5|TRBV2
ASSETAQPQH
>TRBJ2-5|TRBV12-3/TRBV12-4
ASRGPVGQETQY
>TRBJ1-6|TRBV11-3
ASSLSVSSYNSPLH
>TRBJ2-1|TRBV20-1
SAIILGGSYNEQF
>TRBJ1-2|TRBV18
ASSQGRDYGYT
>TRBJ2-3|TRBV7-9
ASGRGGNTDTQY
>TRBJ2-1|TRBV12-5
ASGLVGGNEQF
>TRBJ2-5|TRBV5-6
ASSLERVRETQY
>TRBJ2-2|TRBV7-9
ASSLARGNTGELF
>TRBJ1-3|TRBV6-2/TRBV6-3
ASSYESSGNTIY